This T cell receptor (beta chain) was obtained from a study of T cells in lung cancer brain metastases. Repertoires were generated with immunoSEQ multiplex PCR, while TCRdb's copy carries only in-frame clones and drops some. The sample carries approximately 1,700 clones, 80% to 90% recorded once. Germline V gene lookup returns CDR1 SGHNT and CDR2 YYREEE (reference sequence). V lost 1 base to trimming and J lost 4 bases, with 11 bases between them. This CDR3 has 14 residues. J is TRBJ2-5 and V is TRBV5-4; no clear D gene. The sequenced sample was tumor tissue from a brain metastasis. The TCR was taken from a man between 60 and 70 years old with non-small cell lung cancer that had spread to the brain. The CDR3: CASSLIGYRETQYF. CDR3 DNA sequence: TGTGCCAGCAGCTTGATAGGGTATCGAGAGACCCAGTACTTC.